One and the same sample provided the 23 T cell receptor beta chains below, sequenced in a study of T cell changes during pregnancy in multiple sclerosis. Measured with immunoSEQ multiplex PCR; TCRdb has only the in-frame clones, and not every one. This table holds tens of thousands of clones, around 94% found once. Sample: peripheral blood, taken after pregnancy. These receptors were obtained from a female donor with multiple sclerosis, enrolled in a pregnancy study.

This clone was recorded only once. J is TRBJ2-3 and V is TRBV7-8, with TRBD2 identical over 10 bases. Germline values: CDR1 SGHVS, CDR2 FQNEAQ. This CDR3 has 16 residues. V was clipped by 2 bases and J by 7 bases; unmatched bases: 9. CDR3 in amino acids: CASSLILAGDHNTQYF. The CDR3 nucleotides read TGTGCCAGCAGCTTAATTCTAGCGGGGGACCACAATACGCAGTATTTT.

The V call is TRBV7-7, the J call TRBJ1-5; D call uncertain. Germline CDR1 and CDR2: SSHAT and FNYEAQ (reference sequence). V was cut by 6 bases and J by 8 bases, with 14 bases left in between. The CDR3 is made up of 13 amino acids. CDR3 bases: TGTGCCAGCAGTTTCCGATTCTCAGAGCCCCAGCATTTT. It codes for CASSFRFSEPQHF.

The chain uses TRBV21-1 and TRBJ2-3; TRBD2, the table's D call, was not compared with the DNA. TRBV21-1 is a listed pseudogene. The CDR3 contains 11 residues. CDR3 residues: CAIRGTDTQYF. The CDR3 DNA sequence: TGTGCAATTCGGGGCACAGATACGCAGTATTTT.

The V call is TRBV29-1, the J call TRBJ1-6, with 7 bases fitting TRBD1. The V gene end was trimmed by 1 base and the J gene end by 12 bases; junction bases not matched to a gene: 3. From germline, CDR1 is SQVTM and CDR2 ANQGSEA. The CDR3 length is 12 residues. CDR3 residues: CSVEGQGRPLHF. CDR3 nucleotide sequence: TGCAGCGTTGAAGGACAGGGAAGACCCCTCCACTTT.

The DNA of the CDR3 is TGTGCCAGCAGCTTCGAGGGCACCTACGAGCAGTACTTC. It encodes CASSFEGTYEQYF. The chain couples TRBV11-1 to TRBJ2-7, with D perhaps matching TRBD2 (5 bases). The CDR3 is 13 amino acids. CDR1 and CDR2 (germline): SGHAT, FQDESV (reference sequence). Trimming took off 3 bases at V and 2 bases at J, with 8 bases between the two ends.

This sequence joins TRBV19 and TRBJ2-7; 9 nucleotides match TRBD1. CDR1 LNHDA and CDR2 SQIVND come from the germline V gene (reference sequence). This CDR3 spans 14 amino acids. Trimming at V came to 6 bases and at J to 5 bases, leaving 8 bases not matched to a gene. CDR3 region: CASSTGGLTHEQYF. In DNA form, the CDR3 reads TGTGCCAGTAGCACAGGGGGCCTCACCCACGAGCAGTACTTC.

The chain employs TRBV19 and TRBJ1-2; D is undetermined. Germline V lookup: CDR1 LNHDA, CDR2 SQIVND (reference sequence). The CDR3 contains 15 residues. The V end lost 1 base, the J end lost 8 bases, and 17 bases lay between the germline ends. The CDR3 nucleotides are TGTGCCAGTAGTATAGGAGCAGGAATATATGGCGGCTACACCTTC. This encodes CASSIGAGIYGGYTF.

This chain connects TRBV29-1 to TRBJ2-7; 7 bases map to TRBD1. Losses at the gene ends were 2 bases for V and 11 bases for J; bases not matched to a gene: 9. The germline gives CDR1 SQVTM, CDR2 ANQGSEA. CDR3 length: 12 amino acids. CDR3 sequence (DNA): TGCAGCGTTGAACGGGTGAGACAGGGAGAGTACTTC. Amino acid sequence: CSVERVRQGEYF.

The sample holds a few counts of this clone. The chain uses TRBV7-8 and TRBJ1-1; 7 nucleotides match TRBD1. CDR1 and CDR2 from the germline V gene are SGHVS and FQNEAQ. After removal of 7 bases from V and 2 bases from J, the junction contained 7 bases not matched to a gene. The CDR3 spans 14 residues. This CDR3 is CASIRDRKNTEAFF. In DNA, the CDR3 is TGTGCCAGCATTCGGGACAGAAAAAACACTGAAGCTTTCTTT.

The V call is TRBV25-1, the J call TRBJ1-4; weak D call: TRBD1 (6 bases). CDR3 length: 13 amino acids. Germline V gene data show CDR1 as MGHDK and CDR2 as SYGVNS. V was clipped by 6 bases and J by 6 bases, with 11 bases between them. The CDR3 sequence is CASRTGVDEKLFF. In DNA form, the CDR3 reads TGTGCCAGCAGGACAGGAGTGGATGAAAAACTGTTTTTT. Looking up the rest from reference TRBV25-1 and TRBJ1-4 gives the full variable domain: EADIYQTPRYLVIGTGKKITLECSQTMGHDKMYWYQQDPGMELHLIHYSYGVNSTEKGDLSSESTVSRIRTEHFPLTLESARPSHTSQYLCASRTGVDEKLFFGSGTQLSVL.

This clone was observed once. One junction end disagrees with the germline gene, perhaps due to a read error. CDR3 residues: CASGPGTLF. DNA of the CDR3: TGTGCCAGCGGCCCCGGGACTCTCTTC. J is TRBJ1-2 and V is TRBV6-6; D might be TRBD1 (5 bases). The CDR3 loop spans 9 amino acids. Germline values: CDR1 MNHNY, CDR2 SVGAGI (reference sequence).

This clone has a single count. The DNA for the CDR3 is TGTGCCAGCAGCTCCGGGACTAGCGGGAGGAACACAGATACGCAGTATTTT. It codes for CASSSGTSGRNTDTQYF. The V call is TRBV11-2, the J call TRBJ2-3; 15 bases are a match to TRBD2. CDR1 and CDR2 (germline): SGHAT, FQNNGV. This CDR3 has 17 residues. J lost 2 bases, V lost 4 bases, and 4 bases had no gene match.

This sequence joins TRBV4-3 and TRBJ2-5; 8 nucleotides align to TRBD1. The CDR3 totals 15 residues. Trimming removed 0 bases from V and 4 bases from J; junction bases left unmatched: 4. CDR1 LGHNA and CDR2 YSLEER come from the germline V gene. CDR3: CASSQDGDRGETQYF. The CDR3 coding sequence is TGCGCCAGCAGCCAAGACGGTGACAGGGGAGAGACCCAGTACTTC.

V usage is TRBV30 and J usage is TRBJ1-1, with D maybe TRBD1 (6 bases). Per the germline V gene, CDR1 is GTSNPN and CDR2 is SVGIG (reference sequence). The ends were cut back, 0 bases at V and 8 bases at J, with 7 bases in the middle. The CDR3 extends over 11 amino acids. Written as DNA, the CDR3 is TGTGCCTGGAGTGTTGACAGGGAAGCTTTCTTT. Amino acids: CAWSVDREAFF.

The V gene is TRBV19, the J gene TRBJ2-7; 10 bases line up with TRBD1. CDR3 length: 12 amino acids. Germline values: CDR1 LNHDA, CDR2 SQIVND (reference sequence). Germline trimming cut 10 bases from V and 4 bases from J; bases unmatched to any gene: 4. The CDR3 DNA sequence: TGTGCCACCTCGGGACAGGGGTACGAGCAGTACTTC. Translating it yields CATSGQGYEQYF.

The chain combines TRBV7-8 with TRBJ2-1; unclear D gene. The germline V and J ends were trimmed by 5 bases and 13 bases, with 12 bases remaining between them. Per the germline V gene, CDR1 is SGHVS and CDR2 is FQNEAQ. This CDR3 is built from 11 residues. The CDR3 region is CASSNDGVQFF. DNA for the CDR3: TGTGCCAGCAGCAATGACGGAGTACAGTTCTTC.

As DNA, the CDR3 is TGTGCCAGCAGCTCAGCCCTAGCTAGCACAGATACGCAGTATTTT. Translation: CASSSALASTDTQYF. The chain couples TRBV7-2 to TRBJ2-3, with D tentatively TRBD2 (5 bases). Trimming took 4 bases from V and 0 from J, leaving 11 bases between them. The CDR3 runs to 15 residues. The germline gives CDR1 SGHTA, CDR2 FQGNSA.

This clone has only one observation. The chain uses TRBV4-3 and TRBJ2-7; TRBD1 matches at 8 bases. Losses at the gene ends were 1 base for V and 3 bases for J; bases not matched to a gene: 5. The V gene's germline CDR1 is LGHNA and CDR2 YSLEER. This CDR3 spans 15 amino acids. CDR3 protein: CASSQGQGLFYEQYF. In DNA, the CDR3 is TGCGCCAGCAGCCAAGGACAGGGGTTATTCTACGAGCAGTACTTC.

The rearrangement uses TRBV7-9 and TRBJ1-2, with D possibly matching TRBD1 (6 bases). CDR3 size: 15 residues. Germline V CDR1 and CDR2: SEHNR, FQNEAQ (reference sequence). V was trimmed by 5 bases and J by 8 bases, leaving 21 bases between them. As DNA, the CDR3 is TGTGCCAGCAGCCGAGAATCATTTACAGGGAGAGGCTACACCTTC. Amino acids: CASSRESFTGRGYTF.

The V call is TRBV29-1, the J call TRBJ1-1; tentatively, D is TRBD1 (6 bases). In germline, CDR1 is SQVTM, CDR2 ANQGSEA. The germline V and J ends were trimmed by 1 base and 0 bases, with 12 bases remaining between them. The length of the CDR3 is 15 residues. The CDR3: CSVEGTDVLNTEAFF. Written as DNA, the CDR3 is TGCAGCGTTGAAGGGACAGACGTTCTGAACACTGAAGCTTTCTTT.

The rearrangement links TRBV7-2 to TRBJ1-1, with a tentative D call TRBD1 (5 bases). Germline assignment: CDR1 SGHTA and CDR2 FQGNSA. CDR3 size: 14 residues. Trimming removed 2 bases from V and 1 base from J, with 8 bases in between. The CDR3 nucleotides read TGTGCCAGCAGCTTACAGGGTCCGAACACTGAAGCTTTCTTT. Its protein is CASSLQGPNTEAFF.

The chain recombines TRBV6-1 with TRBJ2-3; D ambiguous. From germline, CDR1 is MNHNS and CDR2 SASEGT. The CDR3 contains 14 residues. The V and J ends lost 10 bases and 3 bases respectively, with 17 bases between them. CDR3 bases: TGTGCCATCAGGCCCAGAGGTTGGACAGATACGCAGTATTTT. Amino acids: CAIRPRGWTDTQYF.

This clone was counted a single time. This chain links TRBV6-5 with TRBJ1-1; D is undetermined. Trimming removed 5 bases at V and 4 bases at J, with 11 bases between. There are 13 residues in the CDR3. Looked up from germline, CDR1 is MNHEY and CDR2 is SVGAGI. The CDR3 sequence is CASSPGRSTEAFF. The CDR3 DNA sequence: TGTGCCAGCAGTCCCGGTCGATCCACTGAAGCTTTCTTT.